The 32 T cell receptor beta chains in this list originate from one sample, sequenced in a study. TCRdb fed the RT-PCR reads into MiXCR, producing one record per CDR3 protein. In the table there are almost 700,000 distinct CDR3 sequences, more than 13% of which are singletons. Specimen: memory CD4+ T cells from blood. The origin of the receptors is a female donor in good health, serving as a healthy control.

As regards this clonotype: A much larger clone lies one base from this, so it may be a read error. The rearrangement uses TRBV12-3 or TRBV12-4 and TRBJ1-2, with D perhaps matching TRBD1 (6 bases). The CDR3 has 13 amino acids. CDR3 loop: CSSSKGQNYGYTF. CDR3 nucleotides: TGTTCCAGCAGTAAAGGACAGAACTATGGCTACACCTTC.

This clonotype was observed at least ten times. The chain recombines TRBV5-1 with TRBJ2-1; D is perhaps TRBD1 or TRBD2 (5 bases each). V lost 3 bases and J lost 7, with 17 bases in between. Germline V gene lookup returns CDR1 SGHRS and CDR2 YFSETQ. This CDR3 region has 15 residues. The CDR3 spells CASSSWTGATNEQFF. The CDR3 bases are TGCGCCAGCAGCTCCTGGACCGGGGCTACTAATGAGCAGTTCTTC.

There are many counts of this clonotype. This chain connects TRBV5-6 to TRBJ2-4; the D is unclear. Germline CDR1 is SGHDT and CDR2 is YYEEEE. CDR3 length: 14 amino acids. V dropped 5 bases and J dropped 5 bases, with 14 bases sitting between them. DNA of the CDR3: TGTGCCAGCAGGCCCTCCCTGGACCAAAACATTCAGTACTTC. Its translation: CASRPSLDQNIQYF.

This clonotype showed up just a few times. In DNA form, the CDR3 reads TGTGCCAGCAGCTTTTATAGCCAGGGCTACACCTTC. Protein sequence: CASSFYSQGYTF. The genes are TRBV5-6 and TRBJ1-2; D gene uncertain. The CDR3 extends over 12 amino acids. Germline V CDR1 and CDR2: SGHDT, YYEEEE. Trimming pared 2 bases from V and 8 bases from J, leaving 10 bases between.

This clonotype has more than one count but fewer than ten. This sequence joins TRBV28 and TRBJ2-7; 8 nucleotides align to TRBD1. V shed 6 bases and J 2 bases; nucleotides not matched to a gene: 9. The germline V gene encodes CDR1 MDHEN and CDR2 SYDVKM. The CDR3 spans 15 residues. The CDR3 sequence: CASSRYGTGAYEQYF. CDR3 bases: TGTGCCAGCAGCCGATATGGGACAGGAGCCTACGAGCAGTACTTC.

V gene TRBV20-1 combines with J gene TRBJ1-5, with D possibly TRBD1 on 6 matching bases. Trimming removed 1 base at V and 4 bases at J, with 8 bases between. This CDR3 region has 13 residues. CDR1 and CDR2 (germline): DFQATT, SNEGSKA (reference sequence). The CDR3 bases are TGCAGTGCTAGAGCAGGGGTGAATCAGCCCCAGCATTTT. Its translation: CSARAGVNQPQHF.

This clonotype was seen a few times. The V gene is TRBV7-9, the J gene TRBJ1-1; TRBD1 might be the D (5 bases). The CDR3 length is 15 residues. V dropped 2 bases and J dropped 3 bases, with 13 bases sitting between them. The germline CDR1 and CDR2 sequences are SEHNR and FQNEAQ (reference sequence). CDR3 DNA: TGTGCCAGCAGCTTACAAGGGACGATGCACACTGAAGCTTTCTTT. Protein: CASSLQGTMHTEAFF.

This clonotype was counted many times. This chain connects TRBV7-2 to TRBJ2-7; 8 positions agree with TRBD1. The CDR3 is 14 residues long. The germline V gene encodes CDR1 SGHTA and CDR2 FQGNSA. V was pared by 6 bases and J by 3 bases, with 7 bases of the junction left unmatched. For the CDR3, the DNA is TGTGCCAGCAGGTTGGGGACAGGCAACTACGAGCAGTACTTC. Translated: CASRLGTGNYEQYF.

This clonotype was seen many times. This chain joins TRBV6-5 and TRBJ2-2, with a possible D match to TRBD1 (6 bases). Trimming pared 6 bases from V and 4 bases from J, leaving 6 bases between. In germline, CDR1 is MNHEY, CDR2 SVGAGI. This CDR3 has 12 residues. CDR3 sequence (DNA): TGTGCCAGCAGGGGGGCCACCGGGGAGCTGTTTTTT. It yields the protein CASRGATGELFF.

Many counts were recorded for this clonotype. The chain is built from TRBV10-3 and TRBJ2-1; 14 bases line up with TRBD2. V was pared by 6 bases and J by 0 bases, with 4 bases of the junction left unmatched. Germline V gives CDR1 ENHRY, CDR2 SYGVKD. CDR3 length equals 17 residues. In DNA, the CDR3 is TGTGCCATCAGCCGGACTAGCGGGGGGACCTCCTACAATGAGCAGTTCTTC. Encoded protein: CAISRTSGGTSYNEQFF.

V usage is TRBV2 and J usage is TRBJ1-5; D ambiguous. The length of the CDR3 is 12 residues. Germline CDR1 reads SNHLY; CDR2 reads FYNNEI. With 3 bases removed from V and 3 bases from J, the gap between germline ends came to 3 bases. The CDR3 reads CASSETNQPQHF. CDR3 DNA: TGTGCCAGCAGTGAGACCAATCAGCCCCAGCATTTT.

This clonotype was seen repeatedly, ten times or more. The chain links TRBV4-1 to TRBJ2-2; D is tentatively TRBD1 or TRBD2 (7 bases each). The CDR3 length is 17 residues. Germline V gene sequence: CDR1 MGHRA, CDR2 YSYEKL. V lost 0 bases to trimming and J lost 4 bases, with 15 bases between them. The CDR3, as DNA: TGCGCCAGCAGCCAAGAGGTGCAGGGGGGGTTCACCGGGGAGCTGTTTTTT. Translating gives CASSQEVQGGFTGELFF.

The CDR3 DNA reads as TGTGCCAGTAGTACCGAAGGACTAGCGGGAGCGTATGAGCAGTTCTTC. Translated: CASSTEGLAGAYEQFF. This rearrangement joins TRBV19 to TRBJ2-1, with TRBD2 identical over 13 bases. The germline gives CDR1 LNHDA, CDR2 SQIVND (reference sequence). CDR3 length: 16 amino acids. V trimming: 4 bases; J trimming: 8 bases; junction bases outside the gene matches: 8.

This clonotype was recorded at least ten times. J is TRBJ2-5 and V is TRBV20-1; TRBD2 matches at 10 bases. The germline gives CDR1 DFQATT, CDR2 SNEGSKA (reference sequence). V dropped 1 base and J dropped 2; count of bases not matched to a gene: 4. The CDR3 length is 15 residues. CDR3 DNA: TGCAGTGCTAGAGGACCGGGACTAGCGCAAGAGACCCAGTACTTC. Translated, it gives CSARGPGLAQETQYF.

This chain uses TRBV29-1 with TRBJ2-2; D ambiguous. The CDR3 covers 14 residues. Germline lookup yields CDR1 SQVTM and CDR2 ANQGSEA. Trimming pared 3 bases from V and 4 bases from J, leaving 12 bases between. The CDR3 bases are TGCAGCGTTGAGGGAAATAGGTTCACCGGGGAGCTGTTTTTT. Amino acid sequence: CSVEGNRFTGELFF.

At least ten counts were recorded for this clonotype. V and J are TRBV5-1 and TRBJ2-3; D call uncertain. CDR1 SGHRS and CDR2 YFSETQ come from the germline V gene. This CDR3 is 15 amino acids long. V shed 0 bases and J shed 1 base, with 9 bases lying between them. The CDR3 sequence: CASSLVRSRTDTQYF. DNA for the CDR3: TGCGCCAGCAGCTTGGTTCGGAGCCGCACAGATACGCAGTATTTT.

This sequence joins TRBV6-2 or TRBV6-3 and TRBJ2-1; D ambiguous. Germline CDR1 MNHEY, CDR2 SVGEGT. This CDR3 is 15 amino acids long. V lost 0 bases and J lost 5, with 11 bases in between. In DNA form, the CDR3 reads TGTGCCAGCAGTTACTCCAGTCTTACTAACAATGAGCAGTTCTTC. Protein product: CASSYSSLTNNEQFF.

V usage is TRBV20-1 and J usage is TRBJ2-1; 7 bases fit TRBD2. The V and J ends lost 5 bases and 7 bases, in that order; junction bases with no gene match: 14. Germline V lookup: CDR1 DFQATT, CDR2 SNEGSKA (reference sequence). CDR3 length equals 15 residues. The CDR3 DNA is TGCAGTGCTGCAGCACAATGGGGGGGTAGGAATGAGCAGTTCTTC. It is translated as CSAAAQWGGRNEQFF.

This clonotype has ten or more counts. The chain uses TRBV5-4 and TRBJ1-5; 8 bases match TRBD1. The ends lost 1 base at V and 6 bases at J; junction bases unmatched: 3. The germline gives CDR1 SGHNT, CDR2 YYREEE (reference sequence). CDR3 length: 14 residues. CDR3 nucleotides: TGTGCCAGCAGCTTGCAGGGGGCAGGTCAGCCCCAGCATTTT. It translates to CASSLQGAGQPQHF.

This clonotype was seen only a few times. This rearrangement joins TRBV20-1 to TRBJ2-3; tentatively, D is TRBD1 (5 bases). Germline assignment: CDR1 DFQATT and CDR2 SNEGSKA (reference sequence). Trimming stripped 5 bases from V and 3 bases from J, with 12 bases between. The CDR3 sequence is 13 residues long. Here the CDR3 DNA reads TGCAGTGCTGGAAGGACACAAACAGATACGCAGTATTTT. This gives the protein CSAGRTQTDTQYF.

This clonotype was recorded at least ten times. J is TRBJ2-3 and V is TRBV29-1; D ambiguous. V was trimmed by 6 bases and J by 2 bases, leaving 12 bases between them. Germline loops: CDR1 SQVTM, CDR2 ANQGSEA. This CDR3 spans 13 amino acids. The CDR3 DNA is TGCAGCGTCGTCAGTTTCAACACAGATACGCAGTATTTT. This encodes CSVVSFNTDTQYF.

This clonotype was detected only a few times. The CDR3 nucleotides read TGTGCCAGCAGGCCCTCCTGGGGCAACTACGAGCAGTACTTC. It is translated as CASRPSWGNYEQYF. The chain employs TRBV12-3 or TRBV12-4 and TRBJ2-7; possibly TRBD1 for D (5 bases). Between the trimmed V and J ends, which lost 6 bases and 3 bases, there was a span of 15 bases. This CDR3 is built from 14 residues.

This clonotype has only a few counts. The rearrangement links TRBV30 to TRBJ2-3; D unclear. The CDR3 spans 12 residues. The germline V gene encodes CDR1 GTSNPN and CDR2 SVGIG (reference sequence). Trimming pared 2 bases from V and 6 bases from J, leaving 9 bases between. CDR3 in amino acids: CAWSLSGDTQYF. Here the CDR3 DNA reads TGTGCCTGGAGTCTATCGGGTGATACGCAGTATTTT.

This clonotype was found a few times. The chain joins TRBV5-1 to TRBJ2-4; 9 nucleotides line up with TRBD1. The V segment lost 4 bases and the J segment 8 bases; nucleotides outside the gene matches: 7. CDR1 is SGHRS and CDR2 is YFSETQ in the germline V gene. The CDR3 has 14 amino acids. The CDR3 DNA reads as TGCGCCAGCAGCGGTGGGGACAGGGCGCACATTCAGTACTTC. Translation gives CASSGGDRAHIQYF. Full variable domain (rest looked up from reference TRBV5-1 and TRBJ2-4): KAGVTQTPRYLIKTRGQQVTLSCSPISGHRSVSWYQQTPGQGLQFLFEYFSETQRNKGNFPGRFSGRQFSNSRSEMNVSTLELGDSALYLCASSGGDRAHIQYFGAGTRLSVL.

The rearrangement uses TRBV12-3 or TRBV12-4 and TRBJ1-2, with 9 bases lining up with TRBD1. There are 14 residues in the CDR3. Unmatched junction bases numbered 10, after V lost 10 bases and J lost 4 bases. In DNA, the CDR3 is TGTGCCATCCGAGAGGGACAGGGTTCCTATGGCTACACCTTC. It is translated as CAIREGQGSYGYTF.

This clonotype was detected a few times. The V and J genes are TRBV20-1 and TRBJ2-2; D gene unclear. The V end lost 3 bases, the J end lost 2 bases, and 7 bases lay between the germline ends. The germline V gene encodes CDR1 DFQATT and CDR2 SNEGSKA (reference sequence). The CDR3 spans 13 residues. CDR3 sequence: CSASAHNTGELFF. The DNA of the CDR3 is TGCAGTGCTAGTGCACATAACACCGGGGAGCTGTTTTTT.

The CDR3 protein is CASGLNPAYEQYF. In DNA, the CDR3 is TGTGCCAGTGGACTAAACCCAGCCTACGAGCAGTACTTC. The chain carries TRBV6-6 and TRBJ2-7; maybe TRBD2 (6 bases). With 9 bases removed from V and 2 bases from J, the gap between germline ends came to 14 bases. This CDR3 comprises 13 residues. Germline V gene lookup returns CDR1 MNHNY and CDR2 SVGAGI (reference sequence).

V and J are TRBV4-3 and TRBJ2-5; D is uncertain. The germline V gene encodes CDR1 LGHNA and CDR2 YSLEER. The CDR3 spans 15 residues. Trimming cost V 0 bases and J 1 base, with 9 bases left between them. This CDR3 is CASSQDQDGQETQYF. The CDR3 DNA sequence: TGCGCCAGCAGCCAAGATCAGGACGGCCAAGAGACCCAGTACTTC.

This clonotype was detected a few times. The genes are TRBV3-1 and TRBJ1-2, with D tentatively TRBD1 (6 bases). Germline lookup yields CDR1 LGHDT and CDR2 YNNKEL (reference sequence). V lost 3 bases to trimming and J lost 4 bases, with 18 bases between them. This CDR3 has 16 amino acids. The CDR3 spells CASSHLTSEGGYGYTF. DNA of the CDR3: TGTGCCAGCAGCCACCTAACGTCGGAGGGGGGCTATGGCTACACCTTC. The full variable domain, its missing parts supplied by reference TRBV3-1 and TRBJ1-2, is DTAVSQTPKYLVTQMGNDKSIKCEQNLGHDTMYWYKQDSKKFLKIMFSYNNKELIINETVPNRFSPKSPDKAHLNLHINSLELGDSAVYFCASSHLTSEGGYGYTFGSGTRLTVV.

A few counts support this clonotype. The CDR3 is CASSHSETGQFF. Here the CDR3 DNA reads TGTGCCAGCAGCCATTCCGAGACTGGGCAGTTCTTC. The chain links TRBV3-1 to TRBJ2-1, with unresolved D. The germline gives CDR1 LGHDT, CDR2 YNNKEL (reference sequence). The CDR3 sequence is 12 residues long. V lost 3 bases, J lost 12 bases, and 12 bases lay in between.

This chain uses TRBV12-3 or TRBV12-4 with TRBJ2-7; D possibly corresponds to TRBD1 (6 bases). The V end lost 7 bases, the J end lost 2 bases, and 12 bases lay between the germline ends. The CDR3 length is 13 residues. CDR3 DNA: TGTGCCAGCATCAAGACAGGCACCTACGAGCAGTACTTC. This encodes CASIKTGTYEQYF.

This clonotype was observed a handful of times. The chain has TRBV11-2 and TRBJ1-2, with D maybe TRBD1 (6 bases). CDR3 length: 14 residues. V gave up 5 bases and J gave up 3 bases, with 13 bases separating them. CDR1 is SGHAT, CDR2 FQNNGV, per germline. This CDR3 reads CASSPRDTHYGYTF. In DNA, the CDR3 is TGTGCCAGCAGCCCCCGGGACACCCACTATGGCTACACCTTC.